The 13 T cell receptor beta chains reported below all come from one sample, sequenced in a study of vaccination effects on CD4 cells after COVID-19. The method was immunoSEQ multiplex PCR; TCRdb's version includes in-frame clones alone and lacks a portion of them. The table has approximately 70,000 clones, around 73% seen once; the top ten hold about 2%. After roughly ten days in culture, the CD4+ T cells were isolated. Subjects were given two BNT162b2 or mRNA-1273 vaccine doses. These receptors have no identified antigens. Sequencing was performed on CD4+ T cells from PBMCs cultured without peptide, taken after COVID-19 vaccination. Receptor source: a human donor who received a COVID-19 vaccine.

J is TRBJ1-5 and V is TRBV4-3; D remains unclear. The CDR3 extends over 13 amino acids. Trimming removed 0 bases from V and 5 bases from J, with 5 bases in between. The germline V gene encodes CDR1 LGHNA and CDR2 YSLEER. The CDR3 region is CASSQDTYQPQHF. CDR3 DNA sequence: TGCGCCAGCAGCCAAGATACATATCAGCCCCAGCATTTT.

The rearrangement links TRBV19 to TRBJ1-5, with 9 bases aligning to TRBD1. The CDR3 extends over 14 amino acids. Germline-derived CDR1 and CDR2 are LNHDA and SQIVND (reference sequence). The trim removed 5 bases at V and 6 bases at J, leaving 5 bases unmatched. The chain's CDR3 is CASSRGQGGQPQHF. DNA for the CDR3: TGTGCCAGTAGTCGGGGACAGGGAGGTCAGCCCCAGCATTTT. Full variable domain (rest looked up from reference TRBV19 and TRBJ1-5): DGGITQSPKYLFRKEGQNVTLSCEQNLNHDAMYWYRQDPGQGLRLIYYSQIVNDFQKGDIAEGYSVSREKKESFPLTVTSAQKNPTAFYLCASSRGQGGQPQHFGDGTRLSIL.

A few counts support this clone. The V call is TRBV28, the J call TRBJ1-2; D is unclear. The CDR3 loop spans 12 amino acids. Germline CDR1 reads MDHEN; CDR2 reads SYDVKM. V was pared by 1 base and J by 7 bases, with 7 bases between. The CDR3 sequence is CASSLSVSGYTF. The CDR3 DNA follows: TGTGCCAGCAGTTTATCAGTATCTGGCTACACCTTC.

The CDR3 nucleotides read TGCGCCAGCAGCCAAGATTATATGCTAGGGGAGACCCAGTACTTC. Residues: CASSQDYMLGETQYF. J is TRBJ2-5 and V is TRBV4-1; D unresolved. The CDR3 contains 15 residues. CDR1 MGHRA and CDR2 YSYEKL come from the germline V gene. Deletions cut 0 bases from V and 5 bases from J, with 13 bases between.

The table lists this clone with a count of one. This chain links TRBV7-2 with TRBJ2-1; D might be TRBD1 (6 bases). Trimming removed 5 bases at V and 7 bases at J, with 27 bases between. Germline CDR1 and CDR2: SGHTA and FQGNSA. The CDR3 length is 18 residues. In DNA, the CDR3 is TGTGCCAGCAGCGTTAGCCCCCTCTTGTGGGGGCGAAATAATGAGCAGTTCTTC. Protein product: CASSVSPLLWGRNNEQFF.

The chain uses TRBV18 and TRBJ2-7; D uncertain. There are 13 residues in the CDR3. Trimming took 0 bases from V and 1 from J, leaving 4 bases between them. Germline V gene data show CDR1 as KGHSH and CDR2 as LQKENI. The CDR3, as DNA: TGTGCCAGCTCACCACCAGGGTCCTACGAGCAGTACGTC. Translation gives CASSPPGSYEQYV.

The chain combines TRBV29-1 with TRBJ2-3, with D maybe TRBD1 (5 bases). The CDR3 is 13 amino acids. Germline CDR1 is SQVTM and CDR2 is ANQGSEA. V was clipped by 7 bases and J by 2 bases, with 13 bases between them. The CDR3 protein is CSGNRFSTDTQYF. DNA for the CDR3: TGCAGCGGGAACAGGTTCTCCACAGATACGCAGTATTTT.

The rearrangement joins TRBV19 to TRBJ1-5, with TRBD1 identical over 7 bases. Germline V gene lookup returns CDR1 LNHDA and CDR2 SQIVND (reference sequence). CDR3 length: 17 amino acids. Unmatched junction bases numbered 17, after V lost 5 bases and J lost 7 bases. The CDR3 region is CASSAHGAGGGRQPQHF. CDR3 nucleotides: TGTGCCAGTAGTGCACATGGGGCAGGGGGAGGAAGGCAGCCCCAGCATTTT.

V is TRBV5-1 and J is TRBJ1-2, with TRBD1 matching 8 bases. The CDR3 covers 15 residues. Unmatched junction bases numbered 12, after V lost 3 bases and J lost 8 bases. Germline-derived CDR1 and CDR2 are SGHRS and YFSETQ. CDR3 sequence (DNA): TGCGCCAGCAGCTCTGGGACAGGAGGTGACTTCGGCTACACCTTC. Amino acid sequence: CASSSGTGGDFGYTF.

This chain links TRBV19 with TRBJ1-5, with 7 bases identical to TRBD1. CDR3 size: 14 residues. Germline CDR1 LNHDA, CDR2 SQIVND (reference sequence). V gave up 5 bases and J gave up 3 bases; unmatched junction bases: 4. Here the CDR3 reads CASSAGQANQPQHF. Written as DNA, the CDR3 is TGTGCCAGTAGTGCAGGACAGGCCAATCAGCCCCAGCATTTT.

The rearrangement uses TRBV6-5 and TRBJ2-1, with 10 bases aligning to TRBD2. Losses at the gene ends were 6 bases for V and 3 bases for J; bases not matched to a gene: 5. The length of the CDR3 is 15 residues. Germline CDR1 and CDR2: MNHEY and SVGAGI. The CDR3 loop is CASSLTSGVYNEQFF. In nucleotides, the CDR3 is TGTGCCAGCAGCTTAACTAGCGGGGTCTACAATGAGCAGTTCTTC.

J is TRBJ1-2 and V is TRBV24-1; D not resolved. CDR1 KGHDR and CDR2 SFDVKD come from the germline V gene. This CDR3 contains 15 residues. Deletions cut 3 bases from V and 3 bases from J, with 13 bases between. CDR3 nucleotides: TGTGCCACCAGTGATGGGGATCCACAGTACTATGGCTACACCTTC. Protein sequence: CATSDGDPQYYGYTF.

This clone has just one count. J is TRBJ2-3 and V is TRBV6-5; 7 bases align to TRBD2. The V gene end was trimmed by 2 bases and the J gene end by 2 bases; junction bases not matched to a gene: 4. Germline V CDR1 and CDR2: MNHEY, SVGAGI. This CDR3 region has 15 residues. The CDR3 region has the DNA TGTGCCAGCAGTTACCCCAGCGGGGCCACAGATACGCAGTATTTT. This gives the protein CASSYPSGATDTQYF.